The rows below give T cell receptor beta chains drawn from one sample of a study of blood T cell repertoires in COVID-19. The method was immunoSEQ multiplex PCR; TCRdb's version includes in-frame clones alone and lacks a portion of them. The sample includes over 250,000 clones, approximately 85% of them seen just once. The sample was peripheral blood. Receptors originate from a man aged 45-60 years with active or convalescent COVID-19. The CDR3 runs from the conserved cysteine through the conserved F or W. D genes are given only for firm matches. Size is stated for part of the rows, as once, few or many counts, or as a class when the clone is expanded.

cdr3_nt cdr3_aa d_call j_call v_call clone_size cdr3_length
TGTGCCAGCAGCTTGGGGTCGGGGGTCGCCGGGGAGCTGTTTTTT CASSLGSGVAGELFF NA TRBJ2-2 TRBV5-8 once 15
TGTGCCAGCAACAGGGTTGAGGGCCCCTCGGTCTTC CASNRVEGPSVF NA TRBJ2-1 TRBV2 NA 12
TGTGCCAGCAGCCAAGCTCGGCTAGCGGGTGACAATGAGCAGTTCTTC CASSQARLAGDNEQFF TRBD2 TRBJ2-1 TRBV3-1/TRBV3-2 few 16
TGTGCCAGCAGCTCCAGAGGACTCGGGCGCCCAGCTTTCTTT CASSSRGLGRPAFF NA TRBJ1-1 TRBV7-3 NA 14
TGTGCCAGCCGCCGACAGGGGAACCTGAACACTGAAGCTTTCTTT CASRRQGNLNTEAFF TRBD1 TRBJ1-1 TRBV27 NA 15
TGCGCCAGCAGCTTGGTTTCTAGCACGCGAACCTACGAGCAGTACTTC CASSLVSSTRTYEQYF NA TRBJ2-7 TRBV5-1 NA 16
TGCGCCAGCAGCCAGGGAACAGGGGGTCGGGAAAAACTGTTTTTT CASSQGTGGREKLFF TRBD1 TRBJ1-4 TRBV4-3 NA 15
TGTGCCAGCAGCTTAGACTTGAACGAGCAGTACTTC CASSLDLNEQYF NA TRBJ2-7 TRBV7-2 NA 12
TGCGCCAGCAGCCAAGCGGAGACCCAGTACTTC CASSQAETQYF NA TRBJ2-5 TRBV4-1 NA 11
TGCGCCAGCAGCTCATCCCCCAGCTCCTACAATGAGCAGTTCTTC CASSSSPSSYNEQFF NA TRBJ2-1 TRBV5-1 NA 15
TGTGCCAGCAGCCAAGGGGGGACAGGGGGCTACGAGCAGTACTTC CASSQGGTGGYEQYF TRBD1 TRBJ2-7 TRBV3-1/TRBV3-2 NA 15
TGTGCCAGCTGGGGGGGTGGTTCTAATGAAAAACTGTTTTTT CASWGGGSNEKLFF NA TRBJ1-4 TRBV2 NA 14
TGTGCCAGCATCATTAATACAGGGCCGGGGCAGCCCCAGCATTTT CASIINTGPGQPQHF NA TRBJ1-5 TRBV28 few 15
TGTGCCAGCAGTTTATTACGGGGTGTTGAGGATGGCTACACCTTC CASSLLRGVEDGYTF NA TRBJ1-2 TRBV28 NA 15